This is a list of T cell receptor beta chains from one sample in a study of shared clonotypes between healthy human individuals. The method was immunoSEQ multiplex PCR; TCRdb's version includes in-frame clones alone and lacks a portion of them. Of around 1,100,000 clones in the sample, 60% to 80% were seen once. Material: memory CD4+ T cells from PBMCs. These receptors were taken from a man aged 18 to 30 in good health. Some clones in this sample may be carry-over from other donors' samples. CDR3s include the opening cysteine and the closing phenylalanine or tryptophan. The D gene is left open where the match is weak. Size is stated for part of the rows, as once, few or many counts, or as a class when the clone is expanded.

clone size	D gene	V gene	J gene	CDR3 DNA	CDR3 protein
NA	NA	TRBV9	TRBJ2-5	TGTGCCAGCAGCGCTAGGACGGCAGGGGAGACCCAGTACTTC	CASSARTAGETQYF
once	TRBD1	TRBV7-7	TRBJ2-1	TGTGCCAGCAGCTTAAACTCAGGGGGCAATGAGCAGTTCTTC	CASSLNSGGNEQFF
few	TRBD2	TRBV27	TRBJ2-7	TGTGCCAGCAGTTTACTAGCGGGCCCGTGGGAGCAGTACTTC	CASSLLAGPWEQYF
once	NA	TRBV5-1	TRBJ2-7	TGCGCCAGCAGCCTGGACAGCAGTATCTACGAGCAGTACTTC	CASSLDSSIYEQYF
NA	NA	TRBV19	TRBJ2-3	TGTGCCAGTAGTATAGTAGGCCGGCGGAGAAAGGGGGATACGCAGTATTTT	CASSIVGRRRKGDTQYF
NA	NA	TRBV5-8	TRBJ1-2	TGTGCCAGCAGCTCGCCCTACGGGGTGGGCTACACCTTC	CASSSPYGVGYTF
NA	NA	TRBV5-1	TRBJ2-7	TGCGCCAGCAGCACCCTAGGGAGCTCCTACGAGCAGTACTTC	CASSTLGSSYEQYF
few	TRBD1	TRBV4-1	TRBJ1-1	TGCGCCAGCAGCCAAGTCGACAGGGGAGAAACTGAAGCTTTCTTT	CASSQVDRGETEAFF
few	TRBD1	TRBV5-6	TRBJ2-4	TGTGCCAGCAGCTTCACACCCGGACAGGGGGCAGCCAAAAACATTCAGTACTTC	CASSFTPGQGAAKNIQYF
NA	TRBD1	TRBV5-4	TRBJ2-4	TGTGCCAGCAGCTGGGACAGGGGTAACAAAAACATTCAGTACTTC	CASSWDRGNKNIQYF
NA	NA	TRBV7-2	TRBJ2-3	TGTGCCAGCAGCGCCCCTCCGTTCACAGATACGCAGTATTTT	CASSAPPFTDTQYF
few	TRBD1	TRBV11-2	TRBJ2-1	TGTGCCAGCAGCTCGCACGGGACAGGGTCGGATGAGCAGTTCTTC	CASSSHGTGSDEQFF
few	NA	TRBV6-4	TRBJ1-5	TGTGCCAGCAGTGGGGGGCGTGTGGTTCAGCCCCAGCATTTT	CASSGGRVVQPQHF
NA	NA	TRBV7-3	TRBJ1-2	TGTGCCAGCAGCGATGGGCGCGAAGGTGGCTACACCTTC	CASSDGREGGYTF
NA	NA	TRBV28	TRBJ2-7	TGTGCCAGCAGTCCCCCAGCGACCGCTATTCAGTACTTC	CASSPPATAIQYF
NA	NA	TRBV7-9	TRBJ1-5	TGTGCCAGCAGCTTAGTCAGGGGCCAGCCCCAGCATTTT	CASSLVRGQPQHF
NA	NA	TRBV5-1	TRBJ2-7	TGCGCCAGCAGCTACCTATTTGGGGGGATCCACGAGCAGTACTTC	CASSYLFGGIHEQYF